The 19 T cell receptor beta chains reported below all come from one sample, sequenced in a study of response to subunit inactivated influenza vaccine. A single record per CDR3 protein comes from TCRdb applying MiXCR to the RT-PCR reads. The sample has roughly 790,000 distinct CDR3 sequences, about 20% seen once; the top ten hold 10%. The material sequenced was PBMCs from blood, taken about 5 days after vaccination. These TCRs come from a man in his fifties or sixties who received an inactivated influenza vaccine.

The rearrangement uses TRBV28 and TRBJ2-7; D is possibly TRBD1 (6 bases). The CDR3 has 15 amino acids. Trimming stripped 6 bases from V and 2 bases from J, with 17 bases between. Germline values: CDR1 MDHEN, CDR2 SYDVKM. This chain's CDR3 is CASRSHPGQPYEQYF. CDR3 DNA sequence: TGTGCCAGCAGGTCTCATCCCGGACAGCCCTACGAGCAGTACTTC.

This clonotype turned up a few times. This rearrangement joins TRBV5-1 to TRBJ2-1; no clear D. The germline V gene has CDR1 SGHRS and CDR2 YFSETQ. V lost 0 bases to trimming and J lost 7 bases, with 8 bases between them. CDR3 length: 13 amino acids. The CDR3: CASSLGPQNEQFF. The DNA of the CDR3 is TGCGCCAGCAGCTTGGGCCCTCAGAATGAGCAGTTCTTC. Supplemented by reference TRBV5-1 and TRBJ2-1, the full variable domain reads KAGVTQTPRYLIKTRGQQVTLSCSPISGHRSVSWYQQTPGQGLQFLFEYFSETQRNKGNFPGRFSGRQFSNSRSEMNVSTLELGDSALYLCASSLGPQNEQFFGPGTRLTVL.

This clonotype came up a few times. CDR3 region: CAWSANKAGVYEQYF. CDR3 DNA: TGTGCCTGGAGCGCAAATAAAGCAGGTGTCTACGAGCAGTACTTC. This chain joins TRBV30 and TRBJ2-7; D remains ambiguous. The V end was cut by 3 bases, the J end by 3 bases, with 18 bases between. From germline, CDR1 is GTSNPN and CDR2 SVGIG (reference sequence). This CDR3 spans 15 amino acids.

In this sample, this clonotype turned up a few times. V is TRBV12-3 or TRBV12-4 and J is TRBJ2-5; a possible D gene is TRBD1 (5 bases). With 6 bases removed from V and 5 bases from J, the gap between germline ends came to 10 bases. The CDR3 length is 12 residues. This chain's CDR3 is CASRNRMETQYF. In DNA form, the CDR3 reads TGTGCCAGCAGGAACAGGATGGAGACCCAGTACTTC.

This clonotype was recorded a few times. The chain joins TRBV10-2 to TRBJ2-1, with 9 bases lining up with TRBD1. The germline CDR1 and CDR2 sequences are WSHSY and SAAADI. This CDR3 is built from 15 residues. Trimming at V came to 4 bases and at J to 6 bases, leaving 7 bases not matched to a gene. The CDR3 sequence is CASSGRQGVVNEQFF. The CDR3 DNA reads TGCGCCAGCAGTGGTAGACAGGGGGTGGTCAATGAGCAGTTCTTC.

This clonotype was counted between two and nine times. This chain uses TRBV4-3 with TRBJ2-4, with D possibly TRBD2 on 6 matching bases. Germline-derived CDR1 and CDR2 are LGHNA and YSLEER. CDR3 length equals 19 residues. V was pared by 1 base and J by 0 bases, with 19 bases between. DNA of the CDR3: TGCGCCAGCAGCCAAGTTATAGCGGTAGAGGGTACAGCCAAAAACATTCAGTACTTC. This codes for CASSQVIAVEGTAKNIQYF.

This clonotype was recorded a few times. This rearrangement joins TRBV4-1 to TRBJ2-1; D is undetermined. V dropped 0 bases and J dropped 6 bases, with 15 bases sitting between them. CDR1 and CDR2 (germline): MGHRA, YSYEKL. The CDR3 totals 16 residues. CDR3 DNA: TGCGCCAGCAGCCAAGATTGGCCCCAGAGGATCAATGAGCAGTTCTTC. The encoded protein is CASSQDWPQRINEQFF.

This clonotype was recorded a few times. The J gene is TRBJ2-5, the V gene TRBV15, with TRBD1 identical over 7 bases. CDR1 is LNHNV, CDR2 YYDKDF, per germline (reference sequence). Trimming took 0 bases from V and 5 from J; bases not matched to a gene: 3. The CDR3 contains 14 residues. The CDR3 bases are TGTGCCACCAGCAGAGACCTGGGACAGGAGACCCAGTACTTC. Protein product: CATSRDLGQETQYF.

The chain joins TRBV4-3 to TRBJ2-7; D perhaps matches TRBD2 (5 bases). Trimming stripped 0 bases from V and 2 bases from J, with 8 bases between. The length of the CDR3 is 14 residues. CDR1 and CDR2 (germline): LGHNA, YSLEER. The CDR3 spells CASSQEEGPYEQYF. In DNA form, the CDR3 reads TGCGCCAGCAGCCAAGAAGAGGGCCCCTACGAGCAGTACTTC.

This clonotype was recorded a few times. This chain's CDR3 is CASSLSRQYEQYF. In DNA, the CDR3 is TGTGCCAGCAGCTTAAGCCGCCAATACGAGCAGTACTTC. The V and J genes are TRBV7-2 and TRBJ2-7; D remains unclear. There are 13 residues in the CDR3. Trimming took 2 bases from V and 4 from J, leaving 9 bases between them. Looked up from germline, CDR1 is SGHTA and CDR2 is FQGNSA.

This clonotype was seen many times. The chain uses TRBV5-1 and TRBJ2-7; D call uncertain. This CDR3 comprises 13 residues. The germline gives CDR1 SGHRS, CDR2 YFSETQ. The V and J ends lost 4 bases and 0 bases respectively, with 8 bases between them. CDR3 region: CASSQVSSYEQYF. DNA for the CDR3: TGCGCCAGCAGCCAAGTGAGCTCCTACGAGCAGTACTTC.

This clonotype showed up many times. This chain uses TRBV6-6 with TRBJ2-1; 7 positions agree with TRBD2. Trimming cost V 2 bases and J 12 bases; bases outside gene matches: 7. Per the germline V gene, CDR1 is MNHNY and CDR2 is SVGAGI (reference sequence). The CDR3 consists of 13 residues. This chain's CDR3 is CASSYGGGDPQFF. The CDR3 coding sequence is TGTGCCAGCAGTTACGGTGGGGGGGATCCGCAGTTCTTC.

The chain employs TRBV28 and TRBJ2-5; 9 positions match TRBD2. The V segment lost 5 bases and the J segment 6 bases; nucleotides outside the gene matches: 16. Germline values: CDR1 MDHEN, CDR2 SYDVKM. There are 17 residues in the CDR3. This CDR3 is CASSTIPLRGGGKTQYF. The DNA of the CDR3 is TGTGCCAGCAGTACCATTCCTTTGCGGGGGGGCGGGAAGACCCAGTACTTC.

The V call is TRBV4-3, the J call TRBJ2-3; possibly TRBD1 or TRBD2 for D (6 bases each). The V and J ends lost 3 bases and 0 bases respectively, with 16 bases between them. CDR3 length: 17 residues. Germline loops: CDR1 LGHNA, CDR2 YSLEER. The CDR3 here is CASSQMGAGISTDTQYF. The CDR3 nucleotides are TGCGCCAGCAGCCAGATGGGGGCGGGGATAAGCACAGATACGCAGTATTTT.

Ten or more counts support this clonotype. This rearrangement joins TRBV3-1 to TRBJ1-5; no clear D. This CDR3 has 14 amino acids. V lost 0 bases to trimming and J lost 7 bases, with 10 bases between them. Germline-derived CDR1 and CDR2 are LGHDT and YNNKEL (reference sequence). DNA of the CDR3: TGTGCCAGCAGCCAAGATTTAGCTGGACAGCCCCAGCATTTT. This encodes CASSQDLAGQPQHF.

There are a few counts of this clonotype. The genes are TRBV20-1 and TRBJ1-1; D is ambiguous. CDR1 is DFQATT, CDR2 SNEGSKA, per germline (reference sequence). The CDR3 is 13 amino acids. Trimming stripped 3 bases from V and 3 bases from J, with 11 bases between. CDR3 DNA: TGCAGTGCTAGGAAAGGTTCGGACACTGAAGCTTTCTTT. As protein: CSARKGSDTEAFF.

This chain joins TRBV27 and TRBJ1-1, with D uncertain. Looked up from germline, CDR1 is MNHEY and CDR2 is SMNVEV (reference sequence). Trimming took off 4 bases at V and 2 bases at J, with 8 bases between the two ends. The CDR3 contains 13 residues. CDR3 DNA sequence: TGTGCCAGCAGTTGGGGATCTAACACTGAAGCTTTCTTT. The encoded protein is CASSWGSNTEAFF.

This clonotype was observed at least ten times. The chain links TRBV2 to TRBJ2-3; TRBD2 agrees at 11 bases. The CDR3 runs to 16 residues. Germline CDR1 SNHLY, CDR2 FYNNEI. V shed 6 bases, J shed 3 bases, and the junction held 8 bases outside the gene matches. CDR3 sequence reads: CASSPLGLAGTDTQYF. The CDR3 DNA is TGTGCCAGCAGCCCCCTAGGACTAGCGGGTACAGATACGCAGTATTTT.

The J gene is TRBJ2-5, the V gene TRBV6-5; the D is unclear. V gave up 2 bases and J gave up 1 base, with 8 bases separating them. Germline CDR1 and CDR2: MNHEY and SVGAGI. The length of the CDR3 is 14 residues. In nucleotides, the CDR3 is TGTGCCAGCAGTTACGGTCCAGTCCAAGAGACCCAGTACTTC. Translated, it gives CASSYGPVQETQYF.